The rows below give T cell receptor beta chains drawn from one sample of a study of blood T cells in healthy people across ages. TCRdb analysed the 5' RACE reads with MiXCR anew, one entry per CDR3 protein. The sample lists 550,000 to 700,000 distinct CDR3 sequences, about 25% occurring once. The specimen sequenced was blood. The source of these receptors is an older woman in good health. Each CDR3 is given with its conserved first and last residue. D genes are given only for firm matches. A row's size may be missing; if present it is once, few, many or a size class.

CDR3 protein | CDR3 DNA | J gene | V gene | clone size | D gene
CSVMGETQYF | TGCAGCGTCATGGGGGAGACCCAGTACTTC | TRBJ2-5 | TRBV29-1 | NA | NA
CATSGTQGSRTEAFF | TGTGCCACCAGTGGAACCCAGGGAAGTCGGACTGAAGCTTTCTTT | TRBJ1-1 | TRBV24-1 | NA | NA
CASSQDRNFETQYF | TGTGCCAGCAGCCAAGACAGAAACTTCGAGACCCAGTACTTC | TRBJ2-5 | TRBV4-2 | NA | NA
CASTRGTVKGETQYF | TGTGCCAGCACCAGGGGGACGGTCAAGGGAGAGACCCAGTACTTC | TRBJ2-5 | TRBV11-1 | few | TRBD1
CASSLSTGGKEAFF | TGTGCCAGCAGCTTATCTACAGGGGGTAAAGAGGCTTTCTTT | TRBJ1-1 | TRBV7-9 | few | TRBD1
CSAALVGGGRYEQYF | TGCAGTGCCGCATTAGTGGGGGGGGGGCGCTACGAGCAGTACTTC | TRBJ2-7 | TRBV20-1 | NA | NA
CASRTGGAGANVLTF | TGTGCCAGCAGGACAGGGGGCGCTGGGGCCAACGTCCTGACTTTC | TRBJ2-6 | TRBV2 | few | TRBD1
CASSLIGGAYNEQFF | TGCGCCAGCAGCTTGATCGGGGGGGCCTACAATGAGCAGTTCTTC | TRBJ2-1 | TRBV5-1 | few | TRBD2
CASTAHWGYGYTF | TGTGCCAGCACCGCACACTGGGGCTATGGCTACACCTTC | TRBJ1-2 | TRBV25-1 | NA | NA
CASRAGTEFYNEQFF | TGTGCCAGTAGGGCCGGGACAGAGTTCTACAATGAGCAGTTCTTC | TRBJ2-1 | TRBV19 | NA | TRBD1
CASKADYRDGYTF | TGTGCCAGCAAGGCCGACTACAGGGATGGCTACACCTTC | TRBJ1-2 | TRBV6-5 | NA | NA
CATSDPGQHGYTF | TGTGCCACCAGTGATCCCGGACAGCATGGCTACACCTTC | TRBJ1-2 | TRBV24-1 | few | NA
CASSQGLGGEQFF | TGTGCCAGCAGCCAAGGGCTGGGGGGGGAGCAGTTCTTC | TRBJ2-1 | TRBV3-1 | few | TRBD2
CASSRRTSGGLSTDTQYF | TGTGCCAGCAGCAGGAGGACTAGCGGGGGGCTTAGCACAGATACGCAGTATTTT | TRBJ2-3 | TRBV14 | NA | TRBD2
CASSQGRVEGAFSYEQYF | TGCGCCAGCAGCCAAGGCAGGGTTGAGGGGGCCTTCTCCTACGAGCAGTACTTC | TRBJ2-7 | TRBV4-1 | few | TRBD1
CASSPGAVTIGYTF | TGTGCCAGCAGCCCGGGAGCGGTCACTATCGGCTACACCTTC | TRBJ1-2 | TRBV12-3/TRBV12-4 | NA | NA
CASSGFAGGPDTQYF | TGTGCCAGCAGCGGATTTGCGGGGGGGCCAGATACGCAGTATTTT | TRBJ2-3 | TRBV6-2/TRBV6-3 | NA | TRBD2
CSAVSGRGPETQYF | TGCAGTGCGGTTAGCGGGAGGGGCCCAGAGACCCAGTACTTC | TRBJ2-5 | TRBV20-1 | few | TRBD2
CASSNTDLDEAFF | TGCGCCAGCAGCAACACGGACCTGGATGAAGCTTTCTTT | TRBJ1-1 | TRBV5-1 | few | NA
CASSPSREDTQYF | TGTGCCAGCTCACCCAGCCGGGAGGATACGCAGTATTTT | TRBJ2-3 | TRBV18 | few | NA